Below, 16 T cell receptor beta chains from the same sample are listed, as sequenced in a study of blood T cell repertoires in COVID-19. The method was immunoSEQ multiplex PCR; TCRdb's version includes in-frame clones alone and lacks a portion of them. The sample lists approximately 280,000 clones; approximately 84% were seen once. The specimen sequenced was peripheral blood. The source of these receptors is a human donor with COVID-19, enrolled during active disease. The donor label of this sample is uncertain.

There are a few counts of this clone. This CDR3 is also generated by other DNA sequences in the sample. The V and J genes are TRBV5-6 and TRBJ2-7; tentatively, D is TRBD1 (6 bases). Between the trimmed V and J ends, which lost 4 bases and 7 bases, there was a span of 12 bases. This CDR3 is built from 12 residues. Germline V gene sequence: CDR1 SGHDT, CDR2 YYEEEE. The CDR3 protein is CASSAQGGEQYF. CDR3 in DNA: TGTGCCAGCAGCGCCCAAGGGGGTGAGCAGTACTTC.

The J gene is TRBJ2-5, the V gene TRBV9; possibly TRBD2 for D (7 bases). Trimming shortened V by 0 bases and J by 1 base, and 16 bases separated the two germline ends. This CDR3 has 17 amino acids. The V gene's germline CDR1 is SGDLS and CDR2 YYNGEE. This CDR3 is CASSVGWGGGLQETQYF. Written as DNA, the CDR3 is TGTGCCAGCAGCGTAGGTTGGGGGGGCGGCCTCCAAGAGACCCAGTACTTC.

The chain recombines TRBV7-6 with TRBJ2-1, with D possibly being TRBD2 (6 bases). CDR1 and CDR2 (germline): SGHVS, FNYEAQ. V lost 5 bases and J 4 bases, leaving 15 bases between the germline ends. The CDR3 contains 15 residues. CDR3 region: CASSPLSGPYNEQFF. The CDR3 region has the DNA TGTGCCAGCAGCCCCCTAAGCGGGCCTTACAATGAGCAGTTCTTC.

In the case of this clone: This sample includes further DNA sequences coding for the same CDR3. The rearrangement uses TRBV19 and TRBJ1-1; D unresolved. Between the trimmed V and J ends, which lost 3 bases and 3 bases, there was a span of 8 bases. The germline V gene encodes CDR1 LNHDA and CDR2 SQIVND (reference sequence). The length of the CDR3 is 13 residues. CDR3 region: CASSIDRDTEAFF. Here the CDR3 DNA reads TGTGCCAGTAGTATCGACCGGGACACTGAAGCTTTCTTT.

The chain is built from TRBV28 and TRBJ2-1; 12 bases agree with TRBD1. The CDR3 is 15 residues long. Germline V gene lookup returns CDR1 MDHEN and CDR2 SYDVKM. V gave up 6 bases and J gave up 5 bases; unmatched junction bases: 5. CDR3 sequence reads: CASSVGQGAHNEQFF. CDR3 bases: TGTGCCAGCAGCGTGGGACAGGGGGCCCACAATGAGCAGTTCTTC.

This chain uses TRBV11-1 with TRBJ2-7; TRBD1 might be the D (6 bases). In germline, CDR1 is SGHAT, CDR2 FQDESV (reference sequence). Trimming took off 6 bases at V and 0 bases at J, with 12 bases between the two ends. The CDR3 spans 14 residues. CDR3 DNA sequence: TGTGCCAGCAGGTCGGACAGAAACTCCTACGAGCAGTACTTC. It specifies CASRSDRNSYEQYF.

V usage is TRBV19 and J usage is TRBJ1-4; TRBD1 might be the D (5 bases). This CDR3 spans 14 amino acids. Germline V lookup: CDR1 LNHDA, CDR2 SQIVND (reference sequence). With 7 bases removed from V and 7 bases from J, the gap between germline ends came to 16 bases. The CDR3 loop is CASMQQVSSEKLFF. DNA for the CDR3: TGTGCCAGTATGCAACAGGTGTCCAGTGAAAAACTGTTTTTT.

This clone was recorded many times. Other DNA variants within this sample encode the same CDR3. The rearrangement uses TRBV5-4 and TRBJ2-3; TRBD2 aligns across 15 bases. This CDR3 has 19 amino acids. The junction had 12 bases not matched to a gene; V was cut back by 4 bases and J by 3 bases. CDR1 is SGHNT and CDR2 is YYREEE in the germline V gene (reference sequence). The CDR3 nucleotides read TGTGCCAGCAGCAGAGGACTAGCGGGAGGGCCAGGAGGAACAGATACGCAGTATTTT. Protein product: CASSRGLAGGPGGTDTQYF.

Points on this clone: Other DNA sequences in this sample translate to the same CDR3. V is TRBV6-5 and J is TRBJ1-5; D gene uncertain. CDR1 MNHEY and CDR2 SVGAGI come from the germline V gene. The CDR3 totals 13 residues. The V end was cut by 0 bases, the J end by 7 bases, with 7 bases between. CDR3 sequence: CASSYSRGQPQHF. The DNA of the CDR3 is TGTGCCAGCAGTTACTCCCGCGGACAGCCCCAGCATTTT.

The V gene is TRBV27, the J gene TRBJ1-6; 9 bases are shared with TRBD1. CDR3 size: 13 residues. The trim removed 10 bases at V and 5 bases at J, leaving 3 bases unmatched. Germline V lookup: CDR1 MNHEY, CDR2 SMNVEV (reference sequence). CDR3 sequence: CATRTGDNSPLHF. The CDR3 DNA sequence: TGTGCCACCCGGACAGGGGATAATTCACCCCTCCACTTT.

The CDR3 protein is CASSPREEGTSGNTIYF. In nucleotides, the CDR3 is TGCGCCAGCAGCCCCCGGGAGGAGGGGACCTCTGGAAACACCATATATTTT. J is TRBJ1-3 and V is TRBV5-1; possible D gene TRBD1, 5 bases. The germline gives CDR1 SGHRS, CDR2 YFSETQ. The CDR3 is 17 residues long. Deletions cut 4 bases from V and 0 bases from J, with 17 bases between.

The chain links TRBV25-1 to TRBJ1-6; 12 bases align to TRBD1. The V gene's germline CDR1 is MGHDK and CDR2 SYGVNS. V trimming: 7 bases; J trimming: 13 bases; junction bases outside the gene matches: 11. This CDR3 comprises 15 residues. CDR3 nucleotides: TGTGCCAGCAAGAGCCCCGGGACAGGGGGCTCGCCCCTCCACTTT. Translation gives CASKSPGTGGSPLHF.

This clone was detected ten times or more. V usage is TRBV7-2 and J usage is TRBJ1-5; a weak D match, TRBD1 (6 bases). Germline-derived CDR1 and CDR2 are SGHTA and FQGNSA. V was trimmed by 1 base and J by 0 bases, leaving 7 bases between them. This CDR3 region has 15 residues. The CDR3 reads CASSLVGASNQPQHF. DNA of the CDR3: TGTGCCAGCAGCTTAGTGGGGGCTAGCAATCAGCCCCAGCATTTT.

The rearrangement links TRBV4-2 to TRBJ2-5, with 10 bases aligning to TRBD2. V lost 1 base, J lost 5 bases, and 7 bases stayed unmatched. Per the germline V gene, CDR1 is LGHNA and CDR2 is YNFKEQ. The CDR3 loop spans 16 amino acids. This CDR3 reads CASSQGSGRAFETQYF. The DNA for the CDR3 is TGTGCCAGCAGCCAAGGAAGCGGGAGGGCCTTTGAGACCCAGTACTTC.

This sequence joins TRBV10-1 and TRBJ1-6; D not certain. The germline CDR1 and CDR2 sequences are WNHNN and SYGVQD (reference sequence). The CDR3 spans 13 residues. V was trimmed by 4 bases and J by 5 bases, leaving 6 bases between them. This CDR3 reads CASSGGNNSPLHF. The CDR3 DNA reads as TGCGCCAGCAGTGGAGGAAATAATTCACCCCTCCACTTT.

On this clone: The junction departs from the called germline gene at one end, perhaps through a read error. The V and J genes are TRBV6-1 and TRBJ2-4, with TRBD1 identical over 9 bases. This CDR3 has 12 amino acids. Germline V gene data show CDR1 as MNHNS and CDR2 as SASEGT. CDR3 bases: TGTGCCAGCAGTGAAGGAGCGGACAGGGGTAACTTC. It encodes CASSEGADRGNF.